This passage covers 23 T cell receptor beta chains from one sample sequenced in a study of T cell repertoires in cytomegalovirus infection. No antigen has been identified for these receptors. TCRdb re-called the reads with MiXCR, one entry per CDR3 protein. This sample has 400,000 to 600,000 distinct CDR3 sequences, with about 42% found just once. This specimen was cultured PBMCs, taken from culture after CMV antigen stimulation. The receptor source for this set is a human donor in good health (CMV status not recorded). Some clones in this sample may be carry-over from other donors' samples.

This clonotype is a singleton in its sample. The chain couples TRBV14 to TRBJ2-2, with no clear D. Trimming shortened V by 0 bases and J by 1 base, and 3 bases separated the two germline ends. Germline V gene lookup returns CDR1 SGHDN and CDR2 FVKESK. The CDR3 contains 14 residues. The chain's CDR3 is CASSQEVNTGELFF. CDR3 sequence (DNA): TGTGCCAGCAGCCAAGAAGTGAACACCGGGGAGCTGTTTTTT. Combining the CDR3 with reference TRBV14 and TRBJ2-2 gives the whole variable domain EAGVTQFPSHSVIEKGQTVTLRCDPISGHDNLYWYRRVMGKEIKFLLHFVKESKQDESGMPNNRFLAERTGGTYSTLKVQPAELEDSGVYFCASSQEVNTGELFFGEGSRLTVL.

The chain recombines TRBV19 with TRBJ2-4, with D possibly being TRBD1 (6 bases). V shed 4 bases and J shed 6 bases, with 31 bases lying between them. Germline V lookup: CDR1 LNHDA, CDR2 SQIVND (reference sequence). The CDR3 runs 20 residues. CDR3 sequence: CASSSPLEVGATGKGNIQYF. Here the CDR3 DNA reads TGTGCCAGTAGTAGCCCCCTGGAGGTGGGCGCCACAGGGAAGGGAAACATTCAGTACTTC.

This rearrangement joins TRBV5-4 to TRBJ2-7; 10 bases match TRBD2. Germline V gene data show CDR1 as SGHNT and CDR2 as YYREEE (reference sequence). This CDR3 is built from 14 residues. The V segment lost 4 bases and the J segment 3 bases; nucleotides outside the gene matches: 4. The CDR3 sequence is CASSASGGGYEQYF. The CDR3 DNA is TGTGCCAGCAGCGCTAGCGGGGGCGGCTACGAGCAGTACTTC.

The CDR3 protein is CASSPEGRWGNQPQHF. The CDR3 DNA follows: TGTGCCAGTAGTCCCGAGGGCCGATGGGGCAATCAGCCCCAGCATTTT. This sequence joins TRBV19 and TRBJ1-5; D uncertain. The CDR3 contains 16 residues. Germline V CDR1 and CDR2: LNHDA, SQIVND (reference sequence). V was pared by 5 bases and J by 2 bases, with 16 bases between. The whole variable domain, remainder taken from reference TRBV19 and TRBJ1-5, is DGGITQSPKYLFRKEGQNVTLSCEQNLNHDAMYWYRQDPGQGLRLIYYSQIVNDFQKGDIAEGYSVSREKKESFPLTVTSAQKNPTAFYLCASSPEGRWGNQPQHFGDGTRLSIL.

This chain uses TRBV12-3 or TRBV12-4 with TRBJ1-2, with D maybe TRBD1 (6 bases). With 6 bases removed from V and 8 bases from J, the gap between germline ends came to 16 bases. The CDR3 runs to 13 residues. CDR3 DNA: TGTGCCAGCAGCCCCCAGGGGCTAGGAGGCTACACCTTC. Protein product: CASSPQGLGGYTF.

The sample holds a few counts of this clonotype. The CDR3 protein is CASAGRQGGFGTDTQYF. The CDR3 nucleotides read TGTGCTAGTGCCGGGCGACAGGGAGGTTTTGGTACAGATACGCAGTATTTT. The chain couples TRBV12-5 to TRBJ2-3; D may be TRBD1 (7 bases). The CDR3 has 17 residues. Trimming removed 7 bases from V and 3 bases from J, with 23 bases in between. Per the germline V gene, CDR1 is LGHNT and CDR2 is FRNRAP.

The V gene is TRBV5-1, the J gene TRBJ1-4; tentatively, D is TRBD1 (6 bases). This CDR3 has 13 residues. V was trimmed by 4 bases and J by 7 bases, leaving 11 bases between them. Looked up from germline, CDR1 is SGHRS and CDR2 is YFSETQ. CDR3 in DNA: TGCGCCAGCAGCCGGGACAAAAGTGAAAAACTGTTTTTT. This encodes CASSRDKSEKLFF.

This clonotype has more than one count but fewer than ten. The chain recombines TRBV5-4 with TRBJ2-2; D uncertain. The CDR3 length is 14 residues. The ends were cut back, 0 bases at V and 3 bases at J, with 6 bases in the middle. CDR1 and CDR2 from the germline V gene are SGHNT and YYREEE (reference sequence). The CDR3 loop reads CASSLDIYTGELFF. The CDR3 region has the DNA TGTGCCAGCAGCTTGGACATATACACCGGGGAGCTGTTTTTT.

The CDR3 is CASSPDPYNQPQHF. CDR3 nucleotide sequence: TGCGCCAGCAGCCCCGACCCTTACAATCAGCCCCAGCATTTT. The chain joins TRBV5-1 to TRBJ1-5; D ambiguous. Trimming stripped 4 bases from V and 3 bases from J, with 11 bases between. The germline V gene encodes CDR1 SGHRS and CDR2 YFSETQ. The CDR3 sequence is 14 residues long.

This clonotype was found a few times. The gene calls are TRBV7-2 and TRBJ1-1; D not certain. The V gene lost 8 bases and the J gene lost 4 bases, with 17 bases spanning the gap. Germline loops: CDR1 SGHTA, CDR2 FQGNSA. The CDR3 spans 14 residues. In nucleotides, the CDR3 is TGTGCCAGCCGGCCGGCGGGGATTGGCACTGAAGCTTTCTTT. Protein product: CASRPAGIGTEAFF. The full variable domain, completed using reference TRBV7-2 and TRBJ1-1, is GAGVSQSPSNKVTEKGKDVELRCDPISGHTALYWYRQSLGQGLEFLIYFQGNSAPDKSGLPSDRFSAERTGGSVSTLTIQRTQQEDSAVYLCASRPAGIGTEAFFGQGTRLTVV.

The rearrangement joins TRBV7-9 to TRBJ2-3; weak D call: TRBD2 (5 bases). The CDR3 is 14 amino acids. Trimming stripped 5 bases from V and 2 bases from J, with 11 bases between. CDR1 and CDR2 (germline): SEHNR, FQNEAQ (reference sequence). CDR3 loop: CASSRDKATDTQYF. The CDR3 DNA sequence: TGTGCCAGCAGCCGGGATAAGGCCACAGATACGCAGTATTTT.

The DNA for the CDR3 is TGTGCCAGCAGCTTGTTGTCCTCCTCCCGGGAGCAGTTCTTC. This translates into CASSLLSSSREQFF. J is TRBJ2-1 and V is TRBV5-6; no reliable D call. Germline lookup yields CDR1 SGHDT and CDR2 YYEEEE. V gave up 1 base and J gave up 10 bases, with 15 bases separating them. This CDR3 comprises 14 residues.

The gene calls are TRBV27 and TRBJ2-1, with D perhaps matching TRBD1 or TRBD2 (6 bases each). Looked up from germline, CDR1 is MNHEY and CDR2 is SMNVEV (reference sequence). The CDR3 spans 12 residues. V lost 3 bases to trimming and J lost 15 bases, with 15 bases between them. The CDR3, as DNA: TGTGCCAGCAGTTTCACGGGGGCTTATCCGTTCTTC. Its protein product is CASSFTGAYPFF.

J is TRBJ2-2 and V is TRBV28, with D possibly being TRBD2 (5 bases). V was clipped by 5 bases and J by 4 bases, with 8 bases between them. Germline-derived CDR1 and CDR2 are MDHEN and SYDVKM. The CDR3 runs to 13 residues. DNA of the CDR3: TGTGCCAGCAGTGGACTTATCACCGGGGAGCTGTTTTTT. Translated: CASSGLITGELFF.

The chain carries TRBV7-6 and TRBJ2-2; D gene unclear. V lost 5 bases, J lost 0 bases, and 13 bases lay in between. Germline loops: CDR1 SGHVS, CDR2 FNYEAQ. This CDR3 spans 16 amino acids. CDR3 in amino acids: CASSLQAIANTGELFF. CDR3 DNA: TGTGCCAGCAGCCTCCAGGCCATCGCGAACACCGGGGAGCTGTTTTTT.

The V and J genes are TRBV11-1 and TRBJ2-7, with 9 positions matching TRBD2. Germline CDR1 SGHAT, CDR2 FQDESV (reference sequence). V lost 1 base to trimming and J lost 5 bases; unmatched junction nucleotides: 12. The CDR3 runs 17 residues. CDR3 sequence: CASSLGGWKGLAHEQYF. The CDR3 DNA sequence: TGTGCCAGCAGCTTAGGCGGATGGAAGGGACTAGCCCACGAGCAGTACTTC.

The chain links TRBV12-3 or TRBV12-4 to TRBJ1-4; D may be TRBD1 (5 bases). The CDR3 contains 14 residues. Trimming removed 3 bases from V and 6 bases from J, with 11 bases in between. CDR3 in DNA: TGTGCCAGCAGTTTCAGGGAGGGCTATGAAAAACTGTTTTTT. Its protein product is CASSFREGYEKLFF.

The V call is TRBV7-2, the J call TRBJ2-3; D is tentatively TRBD1 or TRBD2 (6 bases each). The germline V gene encodes CDR1 SGHTA and CDR2 FQGNSA. Trimming pared 8 bases from V and 1 base from J, leaving 13 bases between. The CDR3 totals 14 residues. The chain's CDR3 is CASSDGGGTDTQYF. The CDR3 coding sequence is TGTGCCAGCTCCGACGGGGGCGGCACAGATACGCAGTATTTT. The full variable domain, with the rest looked up from reference TRBV7-2 and TRBJ2-3, is GAGVSQSPSNKVTEKGKDVELRCDPISGHTALYWYRQSLGQGLEFLIYFQGNSAPDKSGLPSDRFSAERTGGSVSTLTIQRTQQEDSAVYLCASSDGGGTDTQYFGPGTRLTVL.

The chain uses TRBV7-2 and TRBJ2-3; a weak D match, TRBD2 (6 bases). The CDR3 is 20 residues long. V gave up 2 bases and J gave up 2 bases, with 26 bases separating them. The germline V gene encodes CDR1 SGHTA and CDR2 FQGNSA. The CDR3 loop is CASSLNSGGGPLLPTDTQYF. Written as DNA, the CDR3 is TGTGCCAGCAGCTTAAATAGCGGAGGAGGGCCGTTATTACCCACAGATACGCAGTATTTT.

This clonotype was observed a handful of times. The V and J genes are TRBV11-2 and TRBJ2-7; 8 bases line up with TRBD1. Germline values: CDR1 SGHAT, CDR2 FQNNGV. V shed 9 bases, J shed 0 bases, and the junction held 1 base outside the gene matches. The CDR3 is 12 amino acids. The CDR3 loop is CASTGGSYEQYF. The CDR3 DNA follows: TGTGCCAGTACAGGGGGCTCCTACGAGCAGTACTTC.

Only a few counts were recorded for this clonotype. The rearrangement uses TRBV7-2 and TRBJ1-6; 9 nucleotides match TRBD1. Per the germline V gene, CDR1 is SGHTA and CDR2 is FQGNSA. CDR3 size: 15 residues. V lost 6 bases to trimming and J lost 9 bases; unmatched junction nucleotides: 9. This CDR3 is CASSLQGARSSPLHF. The CDR3 DNA reads TGTGCCAGCAGTTTACAGGGGGCGCGCTCTTCACCCCTCCACTTT.

In this sample, this clonotype turned up a few times. J is TRBJ1-2 and V is TRBV19, with D perhaps TRBD1 (6 bases). The V and J ends lost 6 bases and 4 bases respectively, with 15 bases between them. CDR3 length: 14 amino acids. Germline CDR1 LNHDA, CDR2 SQIVND (reference sequence). CDR3 sequence reads: CASSPRTDGYGYTF. The CDR3 DNA reads TGTGCCAGTAGCCCTCGGACAGATGGCTATGGCTACACCTTC.

This clonotype has a count of ten or more. The chain uses TRBV7-2 and TRBJ2-7; tentative D call: TRBD2 (6 bases). Germline assignment: CDR1 SGHTA and CDR2 FQGNSA. The CDR3 extends over 14 amino acids. Trimming took 5 bases from V and 4 from J, leaving 15 bases between them. CDR3 bases: TGTGCCAGCAGCCGGGAGATAGGATTATACGAGCAGTACTTC. Translation: CASSREIGLYEQYF.